Each of the 28 T cell receptor beta chains below was sequenced from the same sample in a study of T cells after yellow fever vaccination (dated 2019 in TCRdb). The library was prepared using 5' RACE. Sequencing was carried out with an Illumina HiSeq 2500. TCRdb redid the processing of the public reads, applying fastp at Q25 and MiXCR, and retained in-frame beta chains. CDR3 protein sequences are deduplicated, and each keeps its most common genes and DNA. The sample has under 550,000 distinct CDR3 sequences on record, roughly 22% of them singletons. The top ten clonotypes cover about 16% of the sample. The meaning of the sample's treatment or condition label: live attenuated yellow fever vaccine strain. The specimen comprised PBMCs, sampled more than 20 days after the first yellow fever vaccination. These receptors were taken from a man aged 18 to 29 who received the YFV17D yellow fever vaccine.

This clonotype came up once. The genes are TRBV11-1 and TRBJ2-1, with D perhaps TRBD2 (5 bases). The CDR3 is 11 amino acids. V lost 8 bases to trimming and J lost 9 bases, with 11 bases between them. Germline CDR1 is SGHAT and CDR2 is FQDESV (reference sequence). CDR3 in DNA: TGTGCCAGCCTGGACCGGGGTGAGCAGTTCTTC. This codes for CASLDRGEQFF.

This clonotype was detected only a few times. The chain's CDR3 is CATQRGPSGANVLTF. DNA of the CDR3: TGCGCCACCCAGAGGGGGCCCTCTGGGGCCAACGTCCTGACTTTC. V is TRBV5-1 and J is TRBJ2-6, with 7 bases fitting TRBD1. Trimming at V came to 9 bases and at J to 0 bases, leaving 6 bases not matched to a gene. The CDR3 runs to 15 residues. Per germline, CDR1 SGHRS and CDR2 YFSETQ.

This sequence joins TRBV30 and TRBJ1-2, with D unclear. V lost 0 bases and J 0 bases, leaving 5 bases between the germline ends. The CDR3 consists of 13 residues. Germline CDR1 and CDR2: GTSNPN and SVGIG (reference sequence). The CDR3 coding sequence is TGTGCCTGGAGTGTGAACTCTAACTATGGCTACACCTTC. This sequence encodes CAWSVNSNYGYTF.

The chain has TRBV5-1 and TRBJ1-2; D is undetermined. V was clipped by 0 bases and J by 5 bases, with 14 bases between them. The CDR3 runs 15 residues. From germline, CDR1 is SGHRS and CDR2 YFSETQ. In DNA, the CDR3 is TGCGCCAGCAGCTTGGGGCAGTCACTATTTTATGGCTACACCTTC. It codes for CASSLGQSLFYGYTF.

In this sample, this clonotype turned up a few times. The chain is built from TRBV24-1 and TRBJ2-1, with unresolved D. With 5 bases removed from V and 9 bases from J, the gap between germline ends came to 13 bases. The CDR3 covers 13 residues. The germline V gene has CDR1 KGHDR and CDR2 SFDVKD. CDR3 loop: CATSVIDRSEQFF. As DNA, the CDR3 is TGTGCCACCAGTGTCATCGACCGTAGTGAGCAGTTCTTC.

V and J are TRBV9 and TRBJ2-5; no clear D. This CDR3 comprises 13 residues. Germline-derived CDR1 and CDR2 are SGDLS and YYNGEE. Trimming took off 4 bases at V and 0 bases at J, with 7 bases between the two ends. CDR3 in DNA: TGTGCCAGCAGCCCCCCGTACCAAGAGACCCAGTACTTC. Translating gives CASSPPYQETQYF.

This chain joins TRBV6-1 and TRBJ1-4; TRBD1 aligns across 7 bases. Unmatched junction bases numbered 9, after V lost 6 bases and J lost 8 bases. This CDR3 has 14 residues. CDR1 and CDR2 (germline): MNHNS, SASEGT. CDR3 sequence reads: CASREQGREEKLFF. DNA for the CDR3: TGTGCCAGCAGAGAACAGGGGCGCGAGGAAAAACTGTTTTTT.

This clonotype turned up a few times. This chain connects TRBV6-1 to TRBJ1-5, with no clear D. The germline V gene has CDR1 MNHNS and CDR2 SASEGT. This CDR3 region has 14 residues. Deletions cut 5 bases from V and 4 bases from J, with 12 bases between. CDR3 coding DNA: TGTGCCAGCAGTCCCGGGCCAACAAATCAGCCCCAGCATTTT. As protein: CASSPGPTNQPQHF.

V and J are TRBV2 and TRBJ2-1; 9 bases match TRBD2. This CDR3 spans 16 amino acids. The J segment lost 4 bases and the V segment lost 3 bases, leaving 7 bases of the junction unmatched. CDR1 and CDR2 (germline): SNHLY, FYNNEI. The CDR3 DNA is TGTGCCAGCAGTGACCTTAGCGGGGGCCAGTACAATGAGCAGTTCTTC. Encoded protein: CASSDLSGGQYNEQFF.

In this sample, this clonotype turned up a few times. The chain employs TRBV3-1 and TRBJ1-5; no firm D call. The germline V gene encodes CDR1 LGHDT and CDR2 YNNKEL (reference sequence). The CDR3 runs 13 residues. V dropped 4 bases and J dropped 4 bases, with 8 bases sitting between them. The CDR3 DNA sequence: TGTGCCAGCAGCCCCATGAAGAATCAGCCCCAGCATTTT. It translates to CASSPMKNQPQHF.

This clonotype has a count of ten or more. The chain has TRBV7-2 and TRBJ2-3; TRBD1 matches at 7 bases. Germline lookup yields CDR1 SGHTA and CDR2 FQGNSA. V dropped 1 base and J dropped 5; count of bases not matched to a gene: 3. The CDR3 contains 14 residues. Here the CDR3 DNA reads TGTGCCAGCAGCTTAGGAGGGGGCTTAGATACGCAGTATTTT. This gives the protein CASSLGGGLDTQYF.

The chain has TRBV25-1 and TRBJ1-1; TRBD1 aligns across 7 bases. V shed 4 bases, J shed 5 bases, and the junction held 4 bases outside the gene matches. The CDR3 extends over 13 amino acids. Germline V gene sequence: CDR1 MGHDK, CDR2 SYGVNS. The DNA for the CDR3 is TGTGCCAGCAGTGGCTACAGGGGAACTGAAGCTTTCTTT. Its protein is CASSGYRGTEAFF.

CDR3 region: CASSPDTVGALHF. Here the CDR3 DNA reads TGTGCCAGCAGCCCAGACACCGTTGGTGCCCTCCACTTT. The chain uses TRBV7-9 and TRBJ1-6; D unclear. The V gene lost 5 bases and the J gene lost 14 bases, with 16 bases spanning the gap. The CDR3 runs to 13 residues. Looked up from germline, CDR1 is SEHNR and CDR2 is FQNEAQ (reference sequence).

This clonotype has a handful of counts. V usage is TRBV28 and J usage is TRBJ1-1; D is possibly TRBD1 (5 bases). Looked up from germline, CDR1 is MDHEN and CDR2 is SYDVKM. CDR3 length equals 14 residues. Trimming removed 2 bases at V and 7 bases at J, with 14 bases between. The CDR3 nucleotides are TGTGCCAGCAGTTTAGGTTGGGGGACCATTGAAGCTTTCTTT. Protein sequence: CASSLGWGTIEAFF.

This clonotype was detected only a few times. V usage is TRBV5-4 and J usage is TRBJ2-1; D gene ambiguous. The germline CDR1 and CDR2 sequences are SGHNT and YYREEE (reference sequence). The V end lost 2 bases, the J end lost 0 bases, and 12 bases lay between the germline ends. The CDR3 length is 16 residues. CDR3 sequence reads: CASSFPVLSSYNEQFF. CDR3 DNA sequence: TGTGCCAGCAGCTTCCCGGTCCTCAGCTCCTACAATGAGCAGTTCTTC.

The rearrangement uses TRBV4-2 and TRBJ1-1; D is possibly TRBD1 (5 bases). CDR3 length: 14 amino acids. The V end was cut by 2 bases, the J end by 3 bases, with 10 bases between. Germline-derived CDR1 and CDR2 are LGHNA and YNFKEQ. The CDR3 spells CASSQTDRYTEAFF. In DNA, the CDR3 is TGTGCCAGCAGCCAAACCGACAGATACACTGAAGCTTTCTTT.

The CDR3 here is CASSPRTGILTLYGYTF. CDR3 DNA sequence: TGCGCCAGCAGCCCACGGACAGGGATCCTTACCCTATATGGCTACACCTTC. This chain joins TRBV5-1 and TRBJ1-2; 8 bases line up with TRBD1. The CDR3 covers 17 residues. The germline V gene has CDR1 SGHRS and CDR2 YFSETQ. The trim removed 4 bases at V and 5 bases at J, leaving 16 bases unmatched.

In its sample, this clonotype was seen a few times. The J gene is TRBJ1-5, the V gene TRBV23-1, with no clear D. TRBV23-1 falls under the ORF class, with uncertain function. V dropped 4 bases and J dropped 2 bases, with 15 bases sitting between them. The CDR3 contains 16 residues. CDR3 in DNA: TGCGCCAGCAGTCGGGCCAGCCAAACCCGCAATCAGCCCCAGCATTTT. This gives the protein CASSRASQTRNQPQHF.

This clonotype has just a few counts. The CDR3 loop reads CSARGEDYYNEQFF. CDR3 DNA sequence: TGCAGTGCTAGAGGGGAGGACTACTACAATGAGCAGTTCTTC. The rearrangement links TRBV20-1 to TRBJ2-1; weak D call: TRBD2 (6 bases). The CDR3 has 14 residues. V gave up 1 base and J gave up 3 bases, with 10 bases separating them. The germline CDR1 and CDR2 sequences are DFQATT and SNEGSKA (reference sequence).

This chain connects TRBV5-1 to TRBJ1-1; 8 bases map to TRBD1. The CDR3 is 15 residues long. The germline gives CDR1 SGHRS, CDR2 YFSETQ. Trimming cost V 0 bases and J 1 base; bases outside gene matches: 2. The CDR3 loop is CASSLEGTGNTEAFF. The DNA of the CDR3 is TGCGCCAGCAGCTTGGAGGGGACAGGGAACACTGAAGCTTTCTTT.

This clonotype was recorded a few times. The gene calls are TRBV7-9 and TRBJ1-2, with TRBD1 matching over 7 bases. This CDR3 has 15 amino acids. The germline gives CDR1 SEHNR, CDR2 FQNEAQ (reference sequence). The junction had 6 bases not matched to a gene; V was cut back by 1 base and J by 4 bases. The chain's CDR3 is CASSLGAGGSYGYTF. The CDR3 DNA reads TGTGCCAGCAGCTTAGGGGCAGGGGGGAGCTATGGCTACACCTTC.

This clonotype was seen only once. The rearrangement uses TRBV5-8 and TRBJ1-1; no reliable D call. Germline V lookup: CDR1 SGHTS, CDR2 YDEGEE. V was cut by 4 bases and J by 4 bases, with 17 bases left in between. The CDR3 length is 15 residues. This chain's CDR3 is CASSSFVGLVTEAFF. In nucleotides, the CDR3 is TGTGCCAGCAGCAGCTTTGTGGGCCTGGTCACTGAAGCTTTCTTT.

The J gene is TRBJ2-6, the V gene TRBV29-1; 10 nucleotides match TRBD1. Per germline, CDR1 SQVTM and CDR2 ANQGSEA. The CDR3 length is 17 residues. V trimming: 4 bases; J trimming: 0 bases; junction bases outside the gene matches: 6. As DNA, the CDR3 is TGCAGCGTTGGGGGGGACAGGGGAACCTCTGGGGCCAACGTCCTGACTTTC. This encodes CSVGGDRGTSGANVLTF.

This chain links TRBV6-1 with TRBJ1-6, with D unresolved. Germline V lookup: CDR1 MNHNS, CDR2 SASEGT. This CDR3 contains 14 residues. V was pared by 1 base and J by 11 bases, with 12 bases between. CDR3 sequence: CASSEEGRGAPLHF. CDR3 DNA sequence: TGTGCCAGCAGTGAAGAAGGGAGAGGAGCACCCCTCCACTTT.

The rearrangement links TRBV6-4 to TRBJ2-5; D gene unclear. V gave up 6 bases and J gave up 1 base, with 9 bases separating them. The CDR3 has 13 amino acids. Germline CDR1 reads MRHNA; CDR2 reads SNTAGT. CDR3 loop: CASSREVQETQYF. DNA for the CDR3: TGTGCCAGCAGCCGTGAGGTCCAAGAGACCCAGTACTTC.

This clonotype was detected a few times. The CDR3 DNA is TGCAGCGTTGAATATGAAGCTTTCTTT. The encoded protein is CSVEYEAFF. J is TRBJ1-1 and V is TRBV29-1; the D is unclear. The V end lost 2 bases, the J end lost 7 bases, and 2 bases lay between the germline ends. Germline assignment: CDR1 SQVTM and CDR2 ANQGSEA. The CDR3 loop spans 9 amino acids.

This chain uses TRBV5-1 with TRBJ2-5, with 11 bases that match TRBD1. This CDR3 is 15 amino acids long. Germline values: CDR1 SGHRS, CDR2 YFSETQ. V lost 4 bases, J lost 1 base, and 3 bases stayed unmatched. This CDR3 reads CASSTGQGAQETQYF. The DNA of the CDR3 is TGCGCCAGCAGCACCGGACAGGGGGCCCAAGAGACCCAGTACTTC.

This clonotype occurred a few times. This chain links TRBV5-1 with TRBJ1-5; possibly TRBD1 for D (5 bases). The CDR3 loop spans 14 amino acids. Deletions cut 4 bases from V and 7 bases from J, with 15 bases between. CDR1 and CDR2 from the germline V gene are SGHRS and YFSETQ. The CDR3 nucleotides read TGCGCCAGCAGCCAAAGTGGGGGTTTCCAGCCCCAGCATTTT. It translates to CASSQSGGFQPQHF. The full variable domain, with the rest looked up from reference TRBV5-1 and TRBJ1-5, is KAGVTQTPRYLIKTRGQQVTLSCSPISGHRSVSWYQQTPGQGLQFLFEYFSETQRNKGNFPGRFSGRQFSNSRSEMNVSTLELGDSALYLCASSQSGGFQPQHFGDGTRLSIL.